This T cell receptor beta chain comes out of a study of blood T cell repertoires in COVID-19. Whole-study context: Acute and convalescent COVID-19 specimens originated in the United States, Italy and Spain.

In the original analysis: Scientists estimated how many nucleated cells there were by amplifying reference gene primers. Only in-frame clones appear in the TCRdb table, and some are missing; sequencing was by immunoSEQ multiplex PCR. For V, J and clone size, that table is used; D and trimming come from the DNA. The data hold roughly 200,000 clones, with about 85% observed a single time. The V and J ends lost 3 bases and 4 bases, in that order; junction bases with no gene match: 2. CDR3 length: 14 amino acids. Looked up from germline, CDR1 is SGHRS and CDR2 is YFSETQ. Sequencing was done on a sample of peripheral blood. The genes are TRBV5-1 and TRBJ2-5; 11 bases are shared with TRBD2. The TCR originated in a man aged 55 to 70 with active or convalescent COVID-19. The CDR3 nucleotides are TGCGCCAGCAGCTCGACTAGCGGGGTAGAGACCCAGTACTTC. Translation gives CASSSTSGVETQYF.